The sequence of this T cell receptor beta chain was determined in a study of OX40 agonist ivuxolimab in advanced cancers. Study context: Patients were treated with ivuxolimab, an agonistic anti-OX40 (CD134) antibody. Dose-escalation patients suffered from hepatocellular carcinoma, melanoma, renal cell or head and neck cancer. Under the entry rules, prior anti-PD-1, anti-PD-L1 or anti-CTLA-4 therapy was allowed, and about 40% had some.

Blood was sampled at baseline, cycle 4 day 1, and cycle 7 day 1. Assay: immunoSEQ multiplex PCR; the TCRdb copy retains only in-frame clones and omits some. The sample lists roughly 62,000 clones, about 90% occurring once. The V gene's germline CDR1 is SQVTM and CDR2 ANQGSEA. V gave up 0 bases and J gave up 0 bases, with 11 bases separating them. The CDR3 extends over 15 amino acids. This receptor was taken from an adult with an advanced solid tumor such as melanoma, head and neck, liver or kidney cancer. This rearrangement joins TRBV29-1 to TRBJ2-5, with D uncertain. Specimen: CD4+ or CD8+ T cells sorted from blood, collected in a trial of the OX40 agonist ivuxolimab. Here the CDR3 DNA reads TGCAGCGTTGAAGATGGGCTAGATAACCAAGAGACCCAGTACTTC. This translates into CSVEDGLDNQETQYF.